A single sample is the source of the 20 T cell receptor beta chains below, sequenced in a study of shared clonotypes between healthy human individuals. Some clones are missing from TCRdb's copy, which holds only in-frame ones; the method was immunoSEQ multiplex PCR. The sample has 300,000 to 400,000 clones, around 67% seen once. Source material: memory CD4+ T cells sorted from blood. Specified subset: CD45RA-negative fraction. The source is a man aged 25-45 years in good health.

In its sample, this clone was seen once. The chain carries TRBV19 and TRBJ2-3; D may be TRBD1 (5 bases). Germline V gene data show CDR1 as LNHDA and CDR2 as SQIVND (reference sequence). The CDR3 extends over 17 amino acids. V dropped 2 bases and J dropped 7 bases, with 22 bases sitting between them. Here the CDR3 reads CASSIRGNSNGAYTQYF. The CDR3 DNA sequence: TGTGCCAGTAGTATAAGGGGAAATAGTAATGGCGCCTATACGCAGTATTTT. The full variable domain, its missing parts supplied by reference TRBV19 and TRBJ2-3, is DGGITQSPKYLFRKEGQNVTLSCEQNLNHDAMYWYRQDPGQGLRLIYYSQIVNDFQKGDIAEGYSVSREKKESFPLTVTSAQKNPTAFYLCASSIRGNSNGAYTQYFGPGTRLTVL.

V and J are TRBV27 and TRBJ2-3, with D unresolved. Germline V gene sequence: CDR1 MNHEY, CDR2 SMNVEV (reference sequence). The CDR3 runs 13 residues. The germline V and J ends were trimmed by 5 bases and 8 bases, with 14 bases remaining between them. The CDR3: CASSPLVISTQYF. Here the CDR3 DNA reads TGTGCCAGCAGTCCCTTAGTAATTAGTACGCAGTATTTT.

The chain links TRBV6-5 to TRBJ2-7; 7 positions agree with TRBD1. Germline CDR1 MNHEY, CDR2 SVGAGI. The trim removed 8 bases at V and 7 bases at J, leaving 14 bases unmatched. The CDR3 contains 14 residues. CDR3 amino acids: CASRLGGLAGEQYF. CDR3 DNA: TGTGCCAGCCGCCTAGGGGGCTTAGCCGGGGAGCAGTACTTC.

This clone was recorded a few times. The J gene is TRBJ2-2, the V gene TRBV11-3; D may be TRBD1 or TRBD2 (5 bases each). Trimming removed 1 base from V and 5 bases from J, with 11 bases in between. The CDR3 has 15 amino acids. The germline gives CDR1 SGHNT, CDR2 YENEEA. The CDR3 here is CASSLGLGETGELFF. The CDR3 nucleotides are TGTGCCAGCAGCTTAGGCTTGGGGGAAACCGGGGAGCTGTTTTTT.

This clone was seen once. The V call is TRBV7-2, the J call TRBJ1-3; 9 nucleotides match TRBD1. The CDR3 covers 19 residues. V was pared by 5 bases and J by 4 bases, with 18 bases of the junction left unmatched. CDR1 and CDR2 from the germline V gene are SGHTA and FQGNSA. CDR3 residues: CASSEYGGINRGLGNTIYF. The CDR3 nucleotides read TGTGCCAGCAGCGAATATGGTGGCATTAACAGGGGGCTGGGAAACACCATATATTTT.

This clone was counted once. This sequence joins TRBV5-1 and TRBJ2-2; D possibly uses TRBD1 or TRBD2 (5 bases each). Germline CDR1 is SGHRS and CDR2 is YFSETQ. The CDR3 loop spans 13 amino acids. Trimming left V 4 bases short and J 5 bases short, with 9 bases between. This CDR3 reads CASSEGPTGELFF. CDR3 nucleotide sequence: TGCGCCAGCAGCGAGGGACCGACCGGGGAGCTGTTTTTT.

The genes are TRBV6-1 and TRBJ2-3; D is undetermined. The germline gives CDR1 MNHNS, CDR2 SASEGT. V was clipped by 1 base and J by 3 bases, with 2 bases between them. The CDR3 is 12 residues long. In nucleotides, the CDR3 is TGTGCCAGCAGTGAAGAGACAGATACGCAGTATTTT. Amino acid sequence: CASSEETDTQYF.

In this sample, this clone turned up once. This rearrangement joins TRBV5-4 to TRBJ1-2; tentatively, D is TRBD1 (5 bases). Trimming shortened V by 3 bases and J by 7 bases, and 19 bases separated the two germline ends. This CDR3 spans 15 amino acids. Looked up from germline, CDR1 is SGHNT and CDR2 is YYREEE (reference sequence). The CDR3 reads CASSSRVGRRGGYTF. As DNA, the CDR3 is TGTGCCAGCAGCTCCAGGGTAGGGAGACGTGGTGGCTACACCTTC.

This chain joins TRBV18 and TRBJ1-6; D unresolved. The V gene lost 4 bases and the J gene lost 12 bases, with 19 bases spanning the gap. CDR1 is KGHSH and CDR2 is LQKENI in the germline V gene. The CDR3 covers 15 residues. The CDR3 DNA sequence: TGTGCCAGCTCACAGACAAGGAGTCCGTTGGAACCCCTCCACTTT. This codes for CASSQTRSPLEPLHF.

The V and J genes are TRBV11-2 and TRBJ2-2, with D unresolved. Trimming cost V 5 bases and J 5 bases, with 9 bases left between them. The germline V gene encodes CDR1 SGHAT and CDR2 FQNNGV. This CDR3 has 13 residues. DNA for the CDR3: TGTGCCAGCAGCCCGACCGTTACCGGGGAGCTGTTTTTT. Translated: CASSPTVTGELFF.

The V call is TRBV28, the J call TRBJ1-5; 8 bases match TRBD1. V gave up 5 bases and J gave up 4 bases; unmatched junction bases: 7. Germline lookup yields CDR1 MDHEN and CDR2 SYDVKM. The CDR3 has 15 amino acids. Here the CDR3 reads CASSRMTGANQPQHF. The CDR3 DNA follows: TGTGCCAGCAGTCGCATGACAGGGGCTAATCAGCCCCAGCATTTT.

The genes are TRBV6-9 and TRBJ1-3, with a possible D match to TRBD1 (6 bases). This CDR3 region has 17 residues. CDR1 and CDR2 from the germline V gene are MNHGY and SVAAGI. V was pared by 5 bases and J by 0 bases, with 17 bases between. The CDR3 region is CASSPQNGTPSGNTIYF. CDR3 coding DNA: TGTGCCAGCAGTCCTCAGAATGGGACACCCTCTGGAAACACCATATATTTT.

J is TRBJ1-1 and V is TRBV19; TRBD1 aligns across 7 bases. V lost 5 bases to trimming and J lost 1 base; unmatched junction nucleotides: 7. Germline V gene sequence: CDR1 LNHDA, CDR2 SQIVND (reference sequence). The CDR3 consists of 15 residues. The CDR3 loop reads CASSQPGQRNTEAFF. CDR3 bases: TGTGCCAGTAGTCAACCGGGACAGAGGAACACTGAAGCTTTCTTT. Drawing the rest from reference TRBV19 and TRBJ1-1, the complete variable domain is DGGITQSPKYLFRKEGQNVTLSCEQNLNHDAMYWYRQDPGQGLRLIYYSQIVNDFQKGDIAEGYSVSREKKESFPLTVTSAQKNPTAFYLCASSQPGQRNTEAFFGQGTRLTVV.

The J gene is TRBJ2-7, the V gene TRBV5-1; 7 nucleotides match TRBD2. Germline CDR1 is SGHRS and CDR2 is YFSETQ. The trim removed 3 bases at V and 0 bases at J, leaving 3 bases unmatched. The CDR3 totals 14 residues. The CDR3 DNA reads TGCGCCAGCAGCTCGGGCGGGAGCTCCTACGAGCAGTACTTC. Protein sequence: CASSSGGSSYEQYF.

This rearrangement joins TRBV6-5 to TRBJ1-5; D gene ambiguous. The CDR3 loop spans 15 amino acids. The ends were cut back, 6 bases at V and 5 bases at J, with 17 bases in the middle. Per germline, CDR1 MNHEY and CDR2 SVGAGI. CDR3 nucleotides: TGTGCCAGCAGCCAAACGGCAGTCCCTCATCAGCCCCAGCATTTT. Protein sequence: CASSQTAVPHQPQHF.

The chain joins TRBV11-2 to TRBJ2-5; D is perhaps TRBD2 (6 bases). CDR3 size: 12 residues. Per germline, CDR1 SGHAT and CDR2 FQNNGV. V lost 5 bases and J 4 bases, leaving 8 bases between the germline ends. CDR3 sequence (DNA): TGTGCCAGCAGCACGGGACTAGAGACCCAGTACTTC. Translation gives CASSTGLETQYF. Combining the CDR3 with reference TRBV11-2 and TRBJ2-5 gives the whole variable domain EAGVAQSPRYKIIEKRQSVAFWCNPISGHATLYWYQQILGQGPKLLIQFQNNGVVDDSQLPKDRFSAERLKGVDSTLKIQPAKLEDSAVYLCASSTGLETQYFGPGTRLLVL.

The CDR3 DNA follows: TGTGCCAGCAGCCACCGAATCCTGACAGCCACTAATAGCAATCAGCCCCAGCATTTT. Translating it yields CASSHRILTATNSNQPQHF. The gene calls are TRBV14 and TRBJ1-5, with TRBD1 as a possible D gene (5 bases). V lost 3 bases, J lost 0 bases, and 21 bases lay in between. Germline CDR1 and CDR2: SGHDN and FVKESK. CDR3 length equals 19 residues.

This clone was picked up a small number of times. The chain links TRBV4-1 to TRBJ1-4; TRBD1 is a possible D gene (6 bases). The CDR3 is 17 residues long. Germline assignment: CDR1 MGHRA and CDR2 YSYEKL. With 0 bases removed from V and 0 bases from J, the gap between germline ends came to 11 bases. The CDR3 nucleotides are TGCGCCAGCAGCCAAGATAGACAGGCGTCAACTAATGAAAAACTGTTTTTT. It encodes CASSQDRQASTNEKLFF.

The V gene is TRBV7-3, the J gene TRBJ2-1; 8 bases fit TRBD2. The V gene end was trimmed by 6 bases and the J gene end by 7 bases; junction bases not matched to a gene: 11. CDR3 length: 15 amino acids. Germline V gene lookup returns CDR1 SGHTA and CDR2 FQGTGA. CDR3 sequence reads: CASRHGGSGINEQFF. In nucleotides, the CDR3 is TGTGCCAGCAGGCATGGCGGTAGCGGGATAAATGAGCAGTTCTTC.

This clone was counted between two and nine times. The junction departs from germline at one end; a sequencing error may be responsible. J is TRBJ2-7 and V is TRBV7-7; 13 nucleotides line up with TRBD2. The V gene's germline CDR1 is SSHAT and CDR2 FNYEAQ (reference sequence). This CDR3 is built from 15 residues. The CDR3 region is CASSPTGLAGSEQYF. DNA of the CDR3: TGTGCTAGCAGCCCCACGGGACTAGCGGGAAGCGAGCAGTACTTC.